This TCR beta chain was retrieved from a study of patients and donors after allogeneic stem cell transplantation (TCRdb year 2020). V is pared back by 5 bases and J by 4 bases, with 12 bases lying between the germline termini. The CDR3 measures 14 amino acids from cysteine to phenylalanine. CDR3 DNA is the only sequence kept; it has 42 bases, read in frame from the first base. The germline V gene sets CDR1 to LGHNA and CDR2 to YNFKEQ. As regards this clonotype: Its antigen is not yet known. No base quality information exists; no much larger clone differs at one position.

Library creation used RT-PCR. The run used a NextSeq 550. TCRdb reran the public reads through fastp at Q25 and MiXCR, keeping productive beta chains. Every distinct CDR3 protein forms one entry, paired with its most common genes and DNA. Present in this sample are roughly 12,000 distinct CDR3 sequences, 20% to 25% of which were seen just once. In total, the top ten clones hold 50% to 65% of the sample. The rearrangement combines TRBV4-2 with TRBJ2-1, with the D segment possibly TRBD1 or TRBD2, each aligning over 5 bases. This receptor was identified in a human donor who was either an allogeneic HSCT recipient or a stem cell or donor lymphocyte infusion donor (not recorded which). It is not recorded whose cells these are; they may come from a transplant donor. The sequenced material came from blood, either unsorted or a sorted T cell fraction (not recorded which). The CDR3 protein: CASSWRREYNEQFF. In nucleotides, the sequence is TGTGCCAGCAGCTGGCGCAGGGAGTACAATGAGCAGTTCTTC.